The sequence of this T cell receptor beta chain was determined in a study of tumor-infiltrating lymphocytes in localized non-small cell lung cancer. At the level of the study: The cohort mixed smokers and never-smokers, several histologies, and some post-neoadjuvant-chemotherapy samples. The study, taken as a whole, reports: Technical variation could not be separated from intratumor heterogeneity here. Compared with uninvolved lung, tumors showed higher T cell infiltration by TCRbeta sequencing.

Sequencing used immunoSEQ multiplex PCR; TCRdb keeps in-frame clones, though not all of them. The sample lists over 15,000 clones, around 41% occurring once. This clone came up a few times. Its matching antigen is unknown. Trimming took off 3 bases at V and 0 bases at J, with 6 bases between the two ends. The CDR3 is 13 amino acids. Germline loops: CDR1 SGHRS, CDR2 YFSETQ. This clonotype was sampled from a human donor with non-small cell lung cancer. Input material: lung tumor tissue. The rearrangement joins TRBV5-1 to TRBJ1-2; D not resolved. CDR3 in amino acids: CASSSGPNYGYTF. The CDR3 bases are TGCGCCAGCAGCTCCGGGCCTAACTATGGCTACACCTTC.